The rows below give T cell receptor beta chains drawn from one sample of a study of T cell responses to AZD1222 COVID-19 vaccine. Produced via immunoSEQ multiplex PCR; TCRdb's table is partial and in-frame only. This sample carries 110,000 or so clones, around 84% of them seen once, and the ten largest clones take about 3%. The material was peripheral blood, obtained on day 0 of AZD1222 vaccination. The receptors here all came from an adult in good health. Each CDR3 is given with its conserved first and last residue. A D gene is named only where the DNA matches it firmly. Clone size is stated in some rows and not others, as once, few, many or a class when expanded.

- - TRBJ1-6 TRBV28 TGTGCCAGCAGTTTAGGGGCGAGCTCCTATAATTCACCCCTCCACTTT CASSLGASSYNSPLHF
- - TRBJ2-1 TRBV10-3 TGTGCCATCATGCAGGGGACCGCTTACAATGAGCAGTTCTTC CAIMQGTAYNEQFF
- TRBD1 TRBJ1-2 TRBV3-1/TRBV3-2 TGTGCCAGCAGCCAACAGGGACAGTATGGCTACACCTTC CASSQQGQYGYTF
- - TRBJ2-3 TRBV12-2 TGTGCAAGTCGCTTAGCGTCCAGACGCACAGATACGCAGTATTTT CASRLASRRTDTQYF
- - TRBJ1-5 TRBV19 TGTGCCAGTGGGGGGTTGCGGGACGTGGGGTACCAGCCCCAGCATTTT CASGGLRDVGYQPQHF
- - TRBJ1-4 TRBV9 TGTGCCAGCAGCGTCGGACCTGCAACTAATGAAAAACTGTTTTTT CASSVGPATNEKLFF
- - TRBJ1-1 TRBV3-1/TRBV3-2 TGTGCCAGCAGCCAAGAGGGCTGGGGTCAAGGGCTAAATACTGAAGCTTTCTTT CASSQEGWGQGLNTEAFF
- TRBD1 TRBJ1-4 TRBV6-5 TGTGCCAGCAGCGGGACAGGGTACGAAAAACTGTTTTTT CASSGTGYEKLFF
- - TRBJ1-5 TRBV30 TGTGCCTGGAGTGTAAACACCAATCAGCCCCAGCATTTT CAWSVNTNQPQHF
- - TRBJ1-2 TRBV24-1 TGTGCCACCAGTGATCGGACAGAGGGCTACACCTTC CATSDRTEGYTF
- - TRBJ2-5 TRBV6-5 TGTGCCAGCTCGTGGGAGACCCAGTACTTC CASSWETQYF
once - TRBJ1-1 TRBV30 TGTGCCTGGAGTGCGGAGGGGGAAGCTTTCTTT CAWSAEGEAFF
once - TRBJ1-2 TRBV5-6 TGTGCCAGCAGCCCCAGGAGGCGAGGCTACACCTTC CASSPRRRGYTF
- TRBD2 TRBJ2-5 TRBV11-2 TGTGCCAGCAGCCAATTAGCGGGGCCGCCCCAAGAGACCCAGTACTTC CASSQLAGPPQETQYF
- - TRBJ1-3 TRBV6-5 TGTGCCAGCAGTTACGACCCGTTGACTGGAAACACCATATATTTT CASSYDPLTGNTIYF
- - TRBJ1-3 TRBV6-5 TGTGCCAGCAGTTACTCGAACTCTGGAAACACCATATATTTT CASSYSNSGNTIYF
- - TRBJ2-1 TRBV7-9 TGTGCCAGCAGCTTAGTAAGCACATACAATGAGCAGTTCTTC CASSLVSTYNEQFF
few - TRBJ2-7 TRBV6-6 TGTGCCAGCAACCTCTCGGGGCTAAGGAGCTCCTACGAGCAGTACTTC CASNLSGLRSSYEQYF
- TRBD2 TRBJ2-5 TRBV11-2 TGTGCCAGCAGCTTAGAGTTGGGGGGGGAGACCCAGTACTTC CASSLELGGETQYF
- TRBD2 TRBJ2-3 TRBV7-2 TGTGCCAGCAGCTCCGGGGGGTTGGGTACGCAGTATTTT CASSSGGLGTQYF
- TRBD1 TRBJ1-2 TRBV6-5 TGTGCCAGCAGAGACGGGACAGCTAACTATGGCTACACCTTC CASRDGTANYGYTF
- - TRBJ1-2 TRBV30 TGTGCCTGGAGCGAAACGTATGGCTACACCTTC CAWSETYGYTF